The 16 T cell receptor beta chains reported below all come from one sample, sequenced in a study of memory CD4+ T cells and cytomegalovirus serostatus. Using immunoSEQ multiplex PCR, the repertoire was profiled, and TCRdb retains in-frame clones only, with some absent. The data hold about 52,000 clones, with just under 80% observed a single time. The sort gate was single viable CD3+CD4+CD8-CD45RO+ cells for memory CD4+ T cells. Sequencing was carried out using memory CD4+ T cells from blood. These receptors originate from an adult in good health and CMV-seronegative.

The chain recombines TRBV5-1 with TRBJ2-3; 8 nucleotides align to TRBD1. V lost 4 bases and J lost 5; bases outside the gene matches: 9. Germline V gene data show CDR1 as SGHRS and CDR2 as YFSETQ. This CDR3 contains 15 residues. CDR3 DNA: TGCGCCAGCAGCGAAGGACAGGGAAGGAGAGATACGCAGTATTTT. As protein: CASSEGQGRRDTQYF. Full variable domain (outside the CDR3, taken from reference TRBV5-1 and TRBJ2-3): KAGVTQTPRYLIKTRGQQVTLSCSPISGHRSVSWYQQTPGQGLQFLFEYFSETQRNKGNFPGRFSGRQFSNSRSEMNVSTLELGDSALYLCASSEGQGRRDTQYFGPGTRLTVL.

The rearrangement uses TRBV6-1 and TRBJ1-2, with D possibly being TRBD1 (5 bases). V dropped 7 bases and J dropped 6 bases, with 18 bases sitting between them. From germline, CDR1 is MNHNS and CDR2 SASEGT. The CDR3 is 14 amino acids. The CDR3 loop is CASTERPGSDGYTF. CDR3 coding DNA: TGTGCCAGCACCGAACGGCCAGGGTCAGATGGCTACACCTTC.

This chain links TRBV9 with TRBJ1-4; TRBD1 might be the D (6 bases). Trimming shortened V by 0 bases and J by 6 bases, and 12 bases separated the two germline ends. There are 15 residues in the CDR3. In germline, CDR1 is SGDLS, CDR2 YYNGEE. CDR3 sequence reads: CASSVDPQGYEKLFF. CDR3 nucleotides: TGTGCCAGCAGCGTAGACCCGCAGGGGTATGAAAAACTGTTTTTT.

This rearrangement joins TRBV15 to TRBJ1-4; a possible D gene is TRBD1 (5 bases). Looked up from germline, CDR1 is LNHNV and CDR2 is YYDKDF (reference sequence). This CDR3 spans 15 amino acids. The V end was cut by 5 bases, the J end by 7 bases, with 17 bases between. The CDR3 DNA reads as TGTGCCACCAGCCCCCACGGGACGTCCTCTGAAAAACTGTTTTTT. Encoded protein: CATSPHGTSSEKLFF. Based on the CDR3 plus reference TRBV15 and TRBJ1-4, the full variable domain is DAMVIQNPRYQVTQFGKPVTLSCSQTLNHNVMYWYQQKSSQAPKLLFHYYDKDFNNEADTPDNFQSRRPNTSFCFLDIRSPGLGDTAMYLCATSPHGTSSEKLFFGSGTQLSVL.

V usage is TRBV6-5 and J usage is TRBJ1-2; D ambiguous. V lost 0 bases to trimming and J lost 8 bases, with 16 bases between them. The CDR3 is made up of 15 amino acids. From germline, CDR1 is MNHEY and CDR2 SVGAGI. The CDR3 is CASSYSRREGSGYTF. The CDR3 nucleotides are TGTGCCAGCAGTTACTCTCGTCGTGAGGGAAGCGGCTACACCTTC.

CDR3 region: CASSERGDTQYF. CDR3 nucleotides: TGTGCCAGCAGTGAGCGGGGAGATACGCAGTATTTT. The rearrangement joins TRBV2 to TRBJ2-3; D is perhaps TRBD2 (6 bases). There are 12 residues in the CDR3. V was pared by 3 bases and J by 5 bases, with 6 bases between. Germline V gene data show CDR1 as SNHLY and CDR2 as FYNNEI.

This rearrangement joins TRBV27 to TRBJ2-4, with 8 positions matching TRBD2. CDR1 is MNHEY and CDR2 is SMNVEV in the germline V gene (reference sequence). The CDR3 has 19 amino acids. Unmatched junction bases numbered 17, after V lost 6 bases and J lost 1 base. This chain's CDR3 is CASRFRKRRGGLAKNIQYF. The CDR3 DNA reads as TGTGCCAGCAGGTTCCGCAAACGCCGGGGGGGCTTGGCCAAAAACATTCAGTACTTC.

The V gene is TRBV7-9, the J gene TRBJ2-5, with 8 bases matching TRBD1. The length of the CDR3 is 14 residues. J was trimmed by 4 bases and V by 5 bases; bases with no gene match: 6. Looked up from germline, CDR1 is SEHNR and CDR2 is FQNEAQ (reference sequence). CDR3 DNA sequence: TGTGCCAGCAGCCACGGGACAGGTGGAGAGACCCAGTACTTC. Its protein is CASSHGTGGETQYF. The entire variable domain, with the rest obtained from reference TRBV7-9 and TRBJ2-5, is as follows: DTGVSQNPRHKITKRGQNVTFRCDPISEHNRLYWYRQTLGQGPEFLTYFQNEAQLEKSRLLSDRFSAERPKGSFSTLEIQRTEQGDSAMYLCASSHGTGGETQYFGPGTRLLVL.

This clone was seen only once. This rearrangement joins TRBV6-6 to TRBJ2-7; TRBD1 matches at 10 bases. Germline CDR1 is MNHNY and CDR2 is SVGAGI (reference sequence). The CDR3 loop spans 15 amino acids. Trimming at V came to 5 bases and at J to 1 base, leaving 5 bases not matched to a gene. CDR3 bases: TGTGCCAGCAGTCCCCGGGACAGGGGTTCCTACGAGCAGTACTTC. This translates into CASSPRDRGSYEQYF.

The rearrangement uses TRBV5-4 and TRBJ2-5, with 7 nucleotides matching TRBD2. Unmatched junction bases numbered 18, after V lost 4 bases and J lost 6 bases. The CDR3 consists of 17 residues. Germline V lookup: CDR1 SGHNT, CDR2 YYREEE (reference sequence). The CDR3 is CASSPGAGRGEGKTQYF. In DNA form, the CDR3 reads TGTGCCAGCAGCCCGGGAGCGGGGCGGGGCGAGGGGAAGACCCAGTACTTC.

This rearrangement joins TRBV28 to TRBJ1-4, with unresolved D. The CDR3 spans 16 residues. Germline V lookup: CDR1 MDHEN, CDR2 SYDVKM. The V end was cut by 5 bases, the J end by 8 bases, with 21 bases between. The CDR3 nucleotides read TGTGCCAGCAGTCCCCCCCATTGGGCGGGTCGGGAAAAACTGTTTTTT. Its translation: CASSPPHWAGREKLFF. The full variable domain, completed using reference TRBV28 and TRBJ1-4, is DVKVTQSSRYLVKRTGEKVFLECVQDMDHENMFWYRQDPGLGLRLIYFSYDVKMKEKGDIPEGYSVSREKKERFSLILESASTNQTSMYLCASSPPHWAGREKLFFGSGTQLSVL.

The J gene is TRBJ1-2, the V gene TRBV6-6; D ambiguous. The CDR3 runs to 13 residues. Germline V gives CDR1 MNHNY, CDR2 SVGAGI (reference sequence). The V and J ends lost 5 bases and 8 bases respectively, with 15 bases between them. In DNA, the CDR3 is TGTGCCAGCAGTCCCTATGTGGACCCAGGCTACACCTTC. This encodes CASSPYVDPGYTF.

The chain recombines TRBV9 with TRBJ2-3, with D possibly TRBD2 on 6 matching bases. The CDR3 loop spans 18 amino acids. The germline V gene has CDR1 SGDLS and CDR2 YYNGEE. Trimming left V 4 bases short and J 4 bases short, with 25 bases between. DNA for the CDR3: TGTGCCAGCAGCCCCCGCCTCCAATCCCCCATAGCGGCAGATACGCAGTATTTT. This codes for CASSPRLQSPIAADTQYF.

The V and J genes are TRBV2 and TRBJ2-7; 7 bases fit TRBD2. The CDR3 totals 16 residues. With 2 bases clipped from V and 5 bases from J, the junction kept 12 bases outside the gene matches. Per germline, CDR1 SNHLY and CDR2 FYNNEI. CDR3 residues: CASSEMGGGSGDEQYF. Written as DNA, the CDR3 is TGTGCCAGCAGTGAAATGGGCGGGGGTTCAGGAGACGAGCAGTACTTC.

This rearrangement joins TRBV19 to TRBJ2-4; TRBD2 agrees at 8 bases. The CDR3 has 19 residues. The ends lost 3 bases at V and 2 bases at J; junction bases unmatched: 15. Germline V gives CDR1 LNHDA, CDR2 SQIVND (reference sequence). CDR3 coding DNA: TGTGCCAGTAGTATTAGTCTGGTACGGGGGGGAGGGTCCAAAAACATTCAGTACTTC. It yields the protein CASSISLVRGGGSKNIQYF.

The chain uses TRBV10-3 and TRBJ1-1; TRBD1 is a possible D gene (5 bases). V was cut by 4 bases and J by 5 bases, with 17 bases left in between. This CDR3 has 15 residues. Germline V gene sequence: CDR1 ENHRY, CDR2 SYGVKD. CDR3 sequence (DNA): TGTGCCATCAGTGTGGGGGGTAGTGTAGATACTGAAGCTTTCTTT. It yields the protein CAISVGGSVDTEAFF.